This T cell receptor (beta chain) was recovered during a study of T cells in placental villitis. Regarding the study in general: The study tested an allograft-versus-infection hypothesis by comparing placental TCR-beta repertoires in villitis of unknown etiology, unaffected controls matched for gestational age, and infectious villitis.

Five infectious villitis placentae were included, four with confirmed cytomegalovirus and one with Toxoplasma gondii, and were not matched to other groups. Mothers with infectious villitis were younger, had smaller fetuses, and delivered preterm or experienced intrauterine demise in a couple of cases. Placentae were collected after delivery and examined grossly and histologically before archival tissue was selected. Five 10-micron scrolls were cut from each FFPE block, and DNA was then isolated using the AllPrep DNA/RNA FFPE Tissue kit. NanoDrop was used to check DNA concentration and purity, while a Bioanalyzer was used to assess RNA quality. Results and caveats for the whole study, not just this receptor: Sequencing bulk tissue made it impossible to distinguish helper, regulatory or cytotoxic T cells or to tell maternal from fetal T cells, and the approach excluded gamma-delta receptors. Small amounts of decidua were contained in the paraffin blocks, so some of the captured T cells, especially in controls, may have been decidual rather than villous infiltrates. CMV-specific clone frequencies were lower in villitis of unknown etiology than in infectious CMV cases (approximately 0.00095 vs 0.0099), and villitis of unknown etiology did not differ from controls on this measure.

Concerning this clone: Its antigen remains unidentified. Per-base quality was not reported, and no clone a single base away is much larger than it.

CDR1 and CDR2, per the germline V gene, are MNHEY and SVGAGI. Inclusive of the bounding cysteine and phenylalanine, the CDR3 is 15 residues long. Only the CDR3 DNA stays, 45 bases, in frame from base 1. Trimming costs V 2 bases and J 0 bases, and their ends lie 8 bases apart. TCR-beta CDR3 regions were amplified from genomic DNA with the immunoSEQ v4 bias-controlled multiplex PCR assay, run blinded to group allocation. To estimate the quantities of nucleated cells and T cells in each sample, reference gene primers were included together with the TCR-beta primers. Sequencing of the libraries was performed on an Illumina MiSeq with a 100-cycle paired-end protocol. For the original study's pipeline: Diversity and richness were calculated in immunoSEQ Analyzer software, with richness determined by iChao1 and clonality derived from Pielou evenness and Shannon diversity (0-1, with higher values meaning less diverse). Using confidence 3 and substitution 2, CDR3 amino acid sequences together with their V/J genes were queried against VDJdb for CMV, EBV and influenza A specificities. TCR-beta amino acid clonotype overlap between villitis of unknown etiology, infectious villitis and control repertoires was assessed with the Morisita-Horn index. TCRdb provides this immuneACCESS table in a form limited to in-frame rearrangements. Some clones are lacking; in checked studies, under half of them reflect an unresolved V gene, and why the rest are absent is not known. D and trimming were read from the DNA, whereas the V and J calls and clone size are those reported in that table. The sample contains 2,500 to 4,000 clones, 75% of them found a single time. In total, the top ten clones hold roughly 15% of the sample.

The sample comprised placental tissue containing maternal and fetal cells. The receptor's source is a human patient with infectious villitis; the placental T cells may come from both mother and fetus. Recombination connected TRBV6-5 to TRBJ1-3; TRBD1 is perhaps the D gene, given 6 matching bases. The encoded CDR3 is CASSYGDNSGNTIYF. The DNA sequence follows: TGTGCCAGCAGTTACGGGGACAACTCTGGAAACACCATATATTTT.